This is a list of T cell receptor beta chains from one sample in a study of early T cells in non-severe SARS-CoV-2 infection. TCRdb called the 5' RACE reads again in MiXCR, with one record for every CDR3 protein. The table includes some 71,000 distinct CDR3 sequences, 8% to 10% detected once. The sample here was whole blood, taken at baseline. These receptors all come from an adult who was a healthcare worker with PCR-confirmed SARS-CoV-2 infection or an uninfected control (not recorded which). Both conserved end residues are part of each CDR3. A D gene is named only where the DNA matches it firmly. Size tells how often a clone was seen (once, few, many) or the class of an expanded clone, and some rows leave it out.

.	many	TRBV12-3/TRBV12-4	TRBJ2-2	TGTGCCAGCAGTCCCTCTGGCATAGGAACCGGGGAGCTGTTTTTT	CASSPSGIGTGELFF
.	.	TRBV29-1	TRBJ2-1	TGCAGCGTTGGCGTTTACTCCTACAATGAGCAGTTCTTC	CSVGVYSYNEQFF
.	many	TRBV7-9	TRBJ2-1	TGTGCCAGCAGCCGGCCCCCTAGCTCCTACAATGAGCAGTTCTTC	CASSRPPSSYNEQFF
TRBD2	few	TRBV12-5	TRBJ2-1	TGTGCTAGTGGTTTTACCACCGGGACTAGCTCCTACAATGAGCAGTTCTTC	CASGFTTGTSSYNEQFF
.	many	TRBV27	TRBJ1-1	TGTGCCAGCAGTCCTGGGGACCGTAGGACTGAAGCTTTCTTT	CASSPGDRRTEAFF
.	few	TRBV4-2	TRBJ2-2	TGTGCCAGCAGCCAAGCTTTGCTTGGAGGGCCGGACACCGGGGAGCTGTTTTTT	CASSQALLGGPDTGELFF
TRBD1	.	TRBV6-2/TRBV6-3	TRBJ1-2	TGTGCCTCTGGATCCCGGGACAGGTCTAACTATGGCTACACCTTC	CASGSRDRSNYGYTF
TRBD2	.	TRBV28	TRBJ2-3	TGTGCCAGCAGTGTAATGCTAGCGGGGGGGACGCAGTATTTT	CASSVMLAGGTQYF
.	few	TRBV28	TRBJ2-2	TGTGCCAGCAAAATTACTCCAGGGAATACCGGGGAGCTGTTTTTT	CASKITPGNTGELFF
.	few	TRBV27	TRBJ1-1	TGTGCCAGCAGTCCCCACGGGTCGGGCACTGAAGCTTTCTTT	CASSPHGSGTEAFF
.	few	TRBV7-2	TRBJ2-7	TGTGCCAGCAGCTTAGTCCGAACGAGCTCCTACGAGCAGTACTTC	CASSLVRTSSYEQYF
.	many	TRBV11-2	TRBJ2-3	TGTGCCAGCAGCCTGGAGGGCCTCACAGATACGCAGTATTTT	CASSLEGLTDTQYF
.	.	TRBV27	TRBJ2-2	TGTGCCAGCACGTGGGCGGACAACCGTGGTACCGGGGAGCTGTTTTTT	CASTWADNRGTGELFF
.	many	TRBV7-2	TRBJ2-7	TGTGCCAGCAGCTTAGAGGAAGCAGGTGCATGGGAGCAGTACTTC	CASSLEEAGAWEQYF
TRBD2	few	TRBV19	TRBJ2-1	TGTGCCAGTAGTAGCGGGAGGTTCTTCAATGAGCAGTTCTTC	CASSSGRFFNEQFF
TRBD1	few	TRBV12-3/TRBV12-4	TRBJ2-7	TGTGCCAGCAGACGGACAGGGGAGGAGATGGAGCAGTACTTC	CASRRTGEEMEQYF
TRBD2	many	TRBV4-3	TRBJ2-1	TGCGCCAGCAGCCAAGATTTGGGCGGGGGTGCTAGCGGGACATTTTCCTACAATGAGCAGTTCTTC	CASSQDLGGGASGTFSYNEQFF
.	many	TRBV3-1	TRBJ2-5	TGTGCCAGCAGCCCCCCTGGCCGATGGGGGACCCAGTACTTC	CASSPPGRWGTQYF
.	.	TRBV6-5	TRBJ2-2	TGTGCCAGCAGTTACATAAAGGGGGCCGGGGAGCTGTTTTTT	CASSYIKGAGELFF
.	.	TRBV7-2	TRBJ2-3	TGTGCCAGCAGTTCCCCTAGCACAGATACGCAGTATTTT	CASSSPSTDTQYF
.	few	TRBV12-3/TRBV12-4	TRBJ2-2	TGTGCCAGCAGCACCCCGGGGACCAGTTGGGCCGGGGAGCTGTTTTTT	CASSTPGTSWAGELFF
.	many	TRBV29-1	TRBJ2-7	TGCAGCGTTGACGGGCAGGGGCCCGAGCAGTACTTC	CSVDGQGPEQYF
.	many	TRBV20-1	TRBJ1-5	TGCAGTGCTAGGAACAGCCTTAATAGCAATCAGCCCCAGCATTTT	CSARNSLNSNQPQHF
.	few	TRBV7-9	TRBJ1-1	TGTGCCAGCAGCTTAAACTATCCTCAAGCTTTCTTT	CASSLNYPQAFF
.	.	TRBV27	TRBJ2-5	TGTGCCAGCAGTTTATCCGGGATTGGGCCCTCCGAGACCCAGTACTTC	CASSLSGIGPSETQYF
.	.	TRBV25-1	TRBJ2-7	TGTGCCAGCCCTGGAAGGGGAATCCACGAGCAGTACTTC	CASPGRGIHEQYF
.	many	TRBV4-1	TRBJ2-1	TGCGCCAGCAGCCAAGACCATGGTACCTACAATGAGCAGTTCTTC	CASSQDHGTYNEQFF
.	.	TRBV7-2	TRBJ2-1	TGTGCCAGCAGCTTAGTGGCGGGAACCTCCAATGAGCAGTTCTTC	CASSLVAGTSNEQFF
.	.	TRBV7-2	TRBJ2-4	TGTGCCAGCAGCTCCGGACAGCCCGACAAAAACATTCAGTACTTC	CASSSGQPDKNIQYF
.	.	TRBV9	TRBJ1-4	TGTGCCAGCAGCGTATATGGTGGTCTCAATGAAAAACTGTTTTTT	CASSVYGGLNEKLFF
TRBD1	many	TRBV6-2/TRBV6-3	TRBJ2-7	TGTGCCAGCAGCCCTTTCCAGGGGGCGCGGTACGAGCAGTACTTC	CASSPFQGARYEQYF
TRBD1	few	TRBV5-6	TRBJ2-7	TGTGCCAGCAGCGGACAGGGGTTATCCTACGAGCAGTACTTC	CASSGQGLSYEQYF
TRBD1	many	TRBV12-3/TRBV12-4	TRBJ2-5	TGTGCCAGCAGCCTTCGACAGGGAGAGACCCAGTACTTC	CASSLRQGETQYF
.	many	TRBV7-9	TRBJ2-1	TGTGCCAGCAGCCCCGTAGGAGGGCAGGGGGGCCACAATGAGCAGTTCTTC	CASSPVGGQGGHNEQFF
.	few	TRBV29-1	TRBJ1-3	TGCAGCGTTGTACCGGGCAGCCCGGACTCTGGAAACACCATATATTTT	CSVVPGSPDSGNTIYF
TRBD1	many	TRBV6-6	TRBJ2-7	TGTGCCAGCAGCCGTACGGGACAGACAGACGAGCAGTACTTC	CASSRTGQTDEQYF
.	few	TRBV15	TRBJ2-1	TGTGCCACCAGCAGAGATTGGGGTGAGCAGTTCTTC	CATSRDWGEQFF
.	.	TRBV7-8	TRBJ1-5	TGTGCCAGCAGCTTAAAGAGACAGCTGGGGGATCAGCCCCAGCATTTT	CASSLKRQLGDQPQHF
TRBD1	few	TRBV10-1	TRBJ1-1	TGCGCCAGCAAACGGACAGGGGGAAACACTGAAGCTTTCTTT	CASKRTGGNTEAFF
.	many	TRBV27	TRBJ2-7	TGTGCCAGCAGTTCCCCTGGGGACCGCCGGCTCCAGTACTTC	CASSSPGDRRLQYF
TRBD2	few	TRBV12-5	TRBJ2-7	TGTGCCTCGGCTCTAGCGGATCGCTCCTACGAGCAGTACTTC	CASALADRSYEQYF
TRBD1	many	TRBV20-1	TRBJ2-5	TGCAGTGCTAGAGATCAGGTGGCAGGGGGCCGGGAGACCCAGTACTTC	CSARDQVAGGRETQYF
.	many	TRBV9	TRBJ2-7	TGTGCCAGCAGCGTAGACGACATTAGGGGATTCTACGAGCAGTACTTC	CASSVDDIRGFYEQYF
.	.	TRBV20-1	TRBJ2-7	TGCAGTGCTAGCAATCCCGGACGGAGCTCCTACGAGCAGTACTTC	CSASNPGRSSYEQYF
.	few	TRBV7-6	TRBJ2-1	TGTGCCAGCAGCCCAAGGCGGGACACCTACAATGAGCAGTTCTTC	CASSPRRDTYNEQFF
TRBD1	many	TRBV12-3/TRBV12-4	TRBJ1-5	TGTGCCAGCAGGAGAGACAGGGAGCGTCAGCCCCAGCATTTT	CASRRDRERQPQHF
TRBD1	.	TRBV7-9	TRBJ2-7	TGTGCCAGCAGCTTCGACAGGGCTTTGGACGAGCAGTACTTC	CASSFDRALDEQYF
TRBD2	many	TRBV6-5	TRBJ2-2	TGTGCCAGCAGTTACCTGACTAGCGGGAGACCCGGGGAGCTGTTTTTT	CASSYLTSGRPGELFF
.	few	TRBV29-1	TRBJ1-3	TGCAGCGTTGAATCGGATCTCTCTGGAAACACCATATATTTT	CSVESDLSGNTIYF
.	.	TRBV24-1	TRBJ2-7	TGTGCCACCAGTGGGGATTCCTACGAGCAGTACTTC	CATSGDSYEQYF
TRBD2	.	TRBV7-9	TRBJ2-3	TGTGCCAGCGGACCGCTCCTAGCGGGATTAGATACGCAGTATTTT	CASGPLLAGLDTQYF
TRBD2	.	TRBV5-5	TRBJ2-1	TGTACCAGCGGCCTAAGGACTAGCGGGAATAATGAGCAGTTCTTC	CTSGLRTSGNNEQFF
.	.	TRBV4-1	TRBJ1-2	TGCGCCAGCAGCCAAGATCATGGGCGGTCGCTCTATGGCTACACCTTC	CASSQDHGRSLYGYTF
.	many	TRBV24-1	TRBJ2-2	TGTGCCACCAGTGGTTCCCGGAACACCGGGGAGCTGTTTTTT	CATSGSRNTGELFF
.	many	TRBV7-2	TRBJ1-6	TGTGCCAGCAGCACGGTCCAGGATAATTCACCCCTCCACTTT	CASSTVQDNSPLHF
TRBD2	many	TRBV15	TRBJ2-7	TGTGCCACCAGCAGAGATGTGGGGGGACTAGCCTACGAGCAGTACTTC	CATSRDVGGLAYEQYF
.	few	TRBV7-9	TRBJ2-1	TGTGCCAGCAGCCCCATACACAATGAGCAGTTCTTC	CASSPIHNEQFF
.	.	TRBV24-1	TRBJ2-1	TGTGCCACCAGGGGAGCTTACAATGAGCAGTTCTTC	CATRGAYNEQFF
TRBD1	many	TRBV12-3/TRBV12-4	TRBJ1-2	TGTGCCAGCAGTTCAATACCGGGACAGGGTAACTATGGCTACACCTTC	CASSSIPGQGNYGYTF